A few counts support the clone carrying this T cell receptor (beta chain). Its antigen is not identified. V lost 0 bases, J lost 6 bases, and 6 bases lay in between. The CDR3 contains 12 residues. CDR1 and CDR2 (germline): LGHNA, YNFKEQ. The treatment here: oral pan-JAK inhibitor, 5-10 mg twice daily. Peripheral blood and lesional scalp punch biopsies were taken from alopecia areata patients. The sample originates from a study of CD8+ T cells in alopecia areata. Whole-study context: Oral tofacitinib (5 to 10 mg twice daily) was administered to treated patients. Study-level findings and limits: Sequenced scalp T cells also include alphabeta T cells resident in normal skin.

It was cDNA, reverse transcribed from extracted RNA, that served as the sequencing template. The repertoire was sequenced with immunoSEQ multiplex PCR; TCRdb's copy has only in-frame clones and lacks some. The sample lists roughly 120,000 clones, roughly 50% occurring once. The chain couples TRBV4-2 to TRBJ2-7; perhaps TRBD1 as D (5 bases). The sequenced sample was CD4+ T cells sorted from blood, obtained at week 24, from a patient treated with tofacitinib. The TCR was taken from a human donor with alopecia areata. DNA for the CDR3: TGTGCCAGCAGCCAAGATAGGGGCGAGCAGTACTTC. It codes for CASSQDRGEQYF.